The 30 T cell receptor beta chains reported below all come from one sample, sequenced in a study of T cell repertoires in cytomegalovirus infection. The antigens these receptors bind are not known. MiXCR, applied by TCRdb to the reads, yields one record per CDR3 protein. Among around 81,000 distinct CDR3 sequences listed, roughly 39% were seen once. Specimen: CD8+ T cells from cultured PBMCs, collected from culture after CMV antigen stimulation. The receptors here all came from a human donor in good health (CMV status not recorded). Some clones in this sample may be carry-over from other donors' samples.

This clonotype was seen only a few times. This rearrangement joins TRBV7-8 to TRBJ1-1; D may be TRBD1 (5 bases). CDR3 length: 15 residues. V lost 5 bases, J lost 3 bases, and 16 bases lay in between. Per germline, CDR1 SGHVS and CDR2 FQNEAQ. The CDR3 loop reads CASSPREGRHTEAFF. CDR3 in DNA: TGTGCCAGCAGCCCCCGCGAGGGGAGACACACTGAAGCTTTCTTT.

This clonotype was seen more than once but under ten times. CDR3 residues: CASSRGWSYNEQFF. The CDR3 DNA reads as TGTGCCAGTAGCAGGGGATGGTCCTACAATGAGCAGTTCTTC. The chain recombines TRBV19 with TRBJ2-1, with a possible D match to TRBD1 (6 bases). CDR3 size: 14 residues. Germline CDR1 LNHDA, CDR2 SQIVND (reference sequence). V lost 6 bases and J 1 base, leaving 10 bases between the germline ends.

This clonotype was counted between two and nine times. CDR3 coding DNA: TGTGCCAGCAGCTTTATTACAATTGGGAACACAGGGGCAACTGAAGCTTTCTTT. Protein: CASSFITIGNTGATEAFF. The V call is TRBV7-2, the J call TRBJ1-1; 7 positions match TRBD1. J lost 5 bases, V lost 3 bases, and 18 bases had no gene match. The CDR3 loop spans 18 amino acids. The germline V gene encodes CDR1 SGHTA and CDR2 FQGNSA. Combining the CDR3 with reference TRBV7-2 and TRBJ1-1 gives the whole variable domain GAGVSQSPSNKVTEKGKDVELRCDPISGHTALYWYRQSLGQGLEFLIYFQGNSAPDKSGLPSDRFSAERTGGSVSTLTIQRTQQEDSAVYLCASSFITIGNTGATEAFFGQGTRLTVV.

The chain recombines TRBV6-5 with TRBJ1-4; tentative D call: TRBD1 (5 bases). This CDR3 contains 14 residues. V was cut by 2 bases and J by 7 bases, with 11 bases left in between. The V gene's germline CDR1 is MNHEY and CDR2 SVGAGI. CDR3 DNA sequence: TGTGCCAGCAGTTACGGGGGGGAAGGTGAAAAACTGTTTTTT. It encodes CASSYGGEGEKLFF.

The chain joins TRBV19 to TRBJ1-1; no definite D call. The V and J ends lost 4 bases and 1 base respectively, with 7 bases between them. The CDR3 spans 13 residues. Looked up from germline, CDR1 is LNHDA and CDR2 is SQIVND (reference sequence). CDR3 sequence reads: CASSTAGNTEAFF. In DNA form, the CDR3 reads TGTGCCAGTAGTACGGCCGGGAACACTGAAGCTTTCTTT.

Only a few counts were recorded for this clonotype. CDR3 nucleotide sequence: TGTGCCAGGAAGTACAATCAGCCCCAGCATTTT. This gives the protein CARKYNQPQHF. The chain combines TRBV7-3 with TRBJ1-5; D uncertain. The CDR3 totals 11 residues. Germline CDR1 and CDR2: SGHTA and FQGTGA. Trimming stripped 9 bases from V and 3 bases from J, with 6 bases between.

The chain uses TRBV11-2 and TRBJ1-1; D gene uncertain. Germline V gene lookup returns CDR1 SGHAT and CDR2 FQNNGV. This CDR3 contains 14 residues. Between the trimmed V and J ends, which lost 7 bases and 2 bases, there was a span of 14 bases. CDR3 region: CASTPSGINTEAFF. CDR3 in DNA: TGTGCCAGCACCCCTTCGGGAATTAACACTGAAGCTTTCTTT.

This clonotype was recorded only once. V and J are TRBV5-8 and TRBJ2-5; D ambiguous. The germline V gene has CDR1 SGHTS and CDR2 YDEGEE. Trimming took off 1 base at V and 3 bases at J, with 7 bases between the two ends. CDR3 length: 13 amino acids. The chain's CDR3 is CASSLTAEETQYF. The CDR3 nucleotides read TGTGCCAGCAGCTTGACCGCTGAAGAGACCCAGTACTTC.

The chain employs TRBV20-1 and TRBJ1-1, with D hard to call. Germline CDR1 DFQATT, CDR2 SNEGSKA (reference sequence). Trimming cost V 2 bases and J 2 bases, with 15 bases left between them. The CDR3 runs 15 residues. This CDR3 reads CSARHLTLNNTEAFF. DNA for the CDR3: TGCAGTGCTAGACACTTGACACTTAATAACACTGAAGCTTTCTTT.

Remarks on this clonotype: A read error is likely, as this CDR3 ends without the conserved phenylalanine or tryptophan. The rearrangement joins TRBV27 to TRBJ2-1; TRBD1 matches 7 bases. The CDR3 has 16 residues. V was pared by 5 bases and J by 5 bases, with 12 bases of the junction left unmatched. Germline loops: CDR1 MNHEY, CDR2 SMNVEV (reference sequence). DNA for the CDR3: TGTGCCAGCAGTCCCCTTGGGGGACAGATTCACAATGAGCAGTTCCTC. It is translated as CASSPLGGQIHNEQFL.

This clonotype was observed a few times. The chain joins TRBV20-1 to TRBJ2-5; no clear D gene. Germline CDR1 and CDR2: DFQATT and SNEGSKA (reference sequence). The ends were cut back, 3 bases at V and 2 bases at J, with 16 bases in the middle. The CDR3 covers 15 residues. The CDR3 here is CSASDLSGTQETQYF. CDR3 nucleotide sequence: TGCAGTGCTAGTGACCTCTCGGGTACGCAAGAGACCCAGTACTTC.

CDR3 protein: CASSLTSGEYTDTQYF. The CDR3 nucleotides are TGTGCCAGCAGTTTAACGAGCGGGGAGTACACAGATACGCAGTATTTT. The genes are TRBV28 and TRBJ2-3; TRBD2 aligns across 7 bases. The J segment lost 2 bases and the V segment lost 2 bases, leaving 7 bases of the junction unmatched. This CDR3 spans 16 amino acids. Looked up from germline, CDR1 is MDHEN and CDR2 is SYDVKM.

This clonotype has more than one count but fewer than ten. In DNA form, the CDR3 reads TGTGCCAGCAGCTTGGACAGGGGGGAGAAGACTGAAGCTTTCTTT. This gives the protein CASSLDRGEKTEAFF. The rearrangement uses TRBV7-6 and TRBJ1-1, with 10 bases that match TRBD1. CDR1 is SGHVS and CDR2 is FNYEAQ in the germline V gene. The V and J ends lost 3 bases and 5 bases, in that order; junction bases with no gene match: 6. CDR3 size: 15 residues.

This clonotype came up a few times. The rearrangement uses TRBV4-1 and TRBJ2-5; 10 nucleotides agree with TRBD2. The V segment lost 0 bases and the J segment 5 bases; nucleotides outside the gene matches: 9. The CDR3 totals 17 residues. The germline CDR1 and CDR2 sequences are MGHRA and YSYEKL. In DNA, the CDR3 is TGCGCCAGCAGCCAAGATCAGAGCGGGGGGGTTAGGGAGACCCAGTACTTC. Protein sequence: CASSQDQSGGVRETQYF.

V gene TRBV2 combines with J gene TRBJ1-1; 7 nucleotides match TRBD1. The length of the CDR3 is 14 residues. Germline V CDR1 and CDR2: SNHLY, FYNNEI. The V gene end was trimmed by 5 bases and the J gene end by 3 bases; junction bases not matched to a gene: 6. The CDR3 nucleotides are TGTGCCAGCAGTCCCGGGACAGCCTACACTGAAGCTTTCTTT. Its translation is CASSPGTAYTEAFF.

The chain is built from TRBV4-1 and TRBJ2-3, with 10 nucleotides matching TRBD1. V lost 3 bases, J lost 1 base, and 4 bases stayed unmatched. Germline CDR1 MGHRA, CDR2 YSYEKL. This CDR3 is 16 amino acids long. This CDR3 is CASSHPGTGGTDTQYF. CDR3 DNA sequence: TGCGCCAGCAGCCACCCAGGGACAGGGGGCACAGATACGCAGTATTTT.

The CDR3, as DNA: TGCAGCGGGCGATCCGGGACAGGGGTATACGAGCAGTACTTC. It translates to CSGRSGTGVYEQYF. The V and J genes are TRBV29-1 and TRBJ2-7, with TRBD1 matching 10 bases. The CDR3 is made up of 14 amino acids. The germline gives CDR1 SQVTM, CDR2 ANQGSEA. J was trimmed by 4 bases and V by 7 bases; bases with no gene match: 10.

The genes are TRBV7-2 and TRBJ1-1; perhaps TRBD1 as D (5 bases). From germline, CDR1 is SGHTA and CDR2 FQGNSA. CDR3 size: 10 residues. Trimming pared 11 bases from V and 11 bases from J, leaving 15 bases between. Written as DNA, the CDR3 is TGTGCCTCCCGGGGGGACCCGGCTTTCTTT. Translated, it gives CASRGDPAFF.

On this clonotype: Its ends do not fully match the called genes, so a read error is possible. V gene TRBV4-1 combines with J gene TRBJ1-1; TRBD1 agrees at 7 bases. Germline V gene sequence: CDR1 MGHRA, CDR2 YSYEKL. The CDR3 is 17 amino acids. In nucleotides, the CDR3 is TGTGCCAGCAGCCAAGATTTTATGGACAGGCTGGGGTCTGAAGCTTTCTTT. It is translated as CASSQDFMDRLGSEAFF.

This clonotype was seen at least ten times. This chain connects TRBV5-4 to TRBJ2-7, with 9 bases lining up with TRBD1. The CDR3 extends over 15 amino acids. Germline trimming cut 5 bases from V and 2 bases from J; bases unmatched to any gene: 8. CDR1 is SGHNT, CDR2 YYREEE, per germline (reference sequence). The CDR3 DNA sequence: TGTGCCAGCAGTAACCCGGGACAGGGCACCTACGAGCAGTACTTC. Its protein product is CASSNPGQGTYEQYF.

The rearrangement uses TRBV2 and TRBJ1-6; no clear D. The germline CDR1 and CDR2 sequences are SNHLY and FYNNEI. The CDR3 consists of 17 residues. Trimming pared 7 bases from V and 0 bases from J, leaving 16 bases between. As DNA, the CDR3 is TGTGCCAGCACGCCTGATCCTATGAGCTCCTATAATTCACCCCTCCACTTT. Translating it yields CASTPDPMSSYNSPLHF.

The chain links TRBV10-3 to TRBJ2-3, with TRBD2 identical over 12 bases. Per the germline V gene, CDR1 is ENHRY and CDR2 is SYGVKD. Losses at the gene ends were 0 bases for V and 0 bases for J; bases not matched to a gene: 7. The length of the CDR3 is 19 residues. CDR3: CAISESGTSGSMSTDTQYF. The CDR3 DNA reads TGTGCCATCAGTGAGTCGGGGACTAGCGGGTCCATGAGCACAGATACGCAGTATTTT.

The chain has TRBV7-6 and TRBJ2-3; 13 bases line up with TRBD2. The CDR3 is 16 residues long. The J segment lost 7 bases and the V segment lost 7 bases, leaving 11 bases of the junction unmatched. Per germline, CDR1 SGHVS and CDR2 FNYEAQ. CDR3 sequence reads: CASNRLAGGQGYTQYF. In DNA form, the CDR3 reads TGTGCCAGCAACCGACTAGCGGGGGGCCAAGGCTATACGCAGTATTTT.

The chain carries TRBV11-2 and TRBJ2-1, with 13 bases that match TRBD2. The CDR3 consists of 16 residues. V trimming: 4 bases; J trimming: 5 bases; junction bases outside the gene matches: 5. Germline lookup yields CDR1 SGHAT and CDR2 FQNNGV. As DNA, the CDR3 is TGTGCCAGCAGCTGGGGGACTAGCGGGGCTGACAATGAGCAGTTCTTC. Its translation is CASSWGTSGADNEQFF.

J is TRBJ2-6 and V is TRBV7-6; a possible D gene is TRBD1 (5 bases). The germline V gene has CDR1 SGHVS and CDR2 FNYEAQ. V was shortened by 1 base and J by 2 bases, with 9 bases between the two germline ends. CDR3 size: 16 residues. The CDR3 region is CASSLDIRAGANVLTF. The CDR3 DNA follows: TGTGCCAGCAGCTTAGACATCAGGGCTGGGGCCAACGTCCTGACTTTC.

The chain combines TRBV7-2 with TRBJ1-1, with D possibly matching TRBD1 (5 bases). The CDR3 loop spans 12 amino acids. V was pared by 10 bases and J by 4 bases, with 13 bases between. The germline gives CDR1 SGHTA, CDR2 FQGNSA. The CDR3 DNA is TGTGCCACCCGGGAACAGGCCACTGAAGCTTTCTTT. The encoded protein is CATREQATEAFF.

V and J are TRBV15 and TRBJ1-5, with TRBD1 matching over 11 bases. CDR1 is LNHNV, CDR2 YYDKDF, per germline (reference sequence). This CDR3 contains 16 residues. V was pared by 0 bases and J by 5 bases, with 3 bases of the junction left unmatched. The CDR3, as DNA: TGTGCCACCAGCAGAGATAGGGGACAGGGGGATCAGCCCCAGCATTTT. Its translation is CATSRDRGQGDQPQHF.

This clonotype has just a few counts. The rearrangement joins TRBV12-3 or TRBV12-4 to TRBJ1-1; D is unresolved. The length of the CDR3 is 13 residues. V lost 2 bases to trimming and J lost 0 bases, with 4 bases between them. The CDR3 region has the DNA TGTGCCAGCAGTTTAACTCTGAACACTGAAGCTTTCTTT. It codes for CASSLTLNTEAFF.

The V call is TRBV2, the J call TRBJ2-7; 9 bases fit TRBD1. The V and J ends lost 11 bases and 5 bases, in that order; junction bases with no gene match: 7. CDR1 and CDR2 (germline): SNHLY, FYNNEI. CDR3 length: 12 amino acids. The CDR3 reads CAGTGGIDEQYF. CDR3 nucleotides: TGTGCCGGAACAGGGGGCATCGACGAGCAGTACTTC.

Only a few counts were recorded for this clonotype. The V call is TRBV7-8, the J call TRBJ2-7; tentatively, D is TRBD1 (6 bases). The CDR3 runs 14 residues. Per the germline V gene, CDR1 is SGHVS and CDR2 is FQNEAQ. The ends were cut back, 4 bases at V and 1 base at J, with 11 bases in the middle. CDR3 region: CASSSTGFSYEQYF. The CDR3 nucleotides are TGTGCCAGCAGCTCAACAGGGTTTTCCTACGAGCAGTACTTC.